The next 28 T cell receptor beta chains were all read from a single sample in a study of blood T cell repertoires in COVID-19. Profiled with immunoSEQ multiplex PCR; TCRdb holds only in-frame clones, not every one. The table shows under 250,000 clones, with 70% to 85% occurring only once. What was sequenced was PBMCs or T cells enriched from blood (not recorded which). Receptors were obtained from a woman in her fifties or sixties who had recovered from COVID-19.

The rearrangement uses TRBV5-1 and TRBJ1-2, with 8 bases aligning to TRBD1. Germline V lookup: CDR1 SGHRS, CDR2 YFSETQ. The V and J ends lost 0 bases and 7 bases, in that order; junction bases with no gene match: 5. This CDR3 region has 14 residues. CDR3 DNA: TGCGCCAGCAGCTTGGAACAGGACAGGGTTGGCTACACCTTC. Its protein product is CASSLEQDRVGYTF.

This clone was found once. This chain links TRBV9 with TRBJ1-2, with TRBD1 identical over 9 bases. Trimming took 0 bases from V and 4 from J; bases not matched to a gene: 4. Germline CDR1 reads SGDLS; CDR2 reads YYNGEE. This CDR3 is built from 15 residues. The CDR3 sequence: CASSVGDRGTYGYTF. DNA for the CDR3: TGTGCCAGCAGCGTAGGTGACAGGGGGACCTATGGCTACACCTTC.

The gene calls are TRBV7-2 and TRBJ1-5, with D perhaps matching TRBD1 (6 bases). Per germline, CDR1 SGHTA and CDR2 FQGNSA. This CDR3 spans 15 amino acids. V was cut by 1 base and J by 4 bases, with 11 bases left in between. In nucleotides, the CDR3 is TGTGCCAGCAGCTTAGAGGCAGGGACAAATCAGCCCCAGCATTTT. It codes for CASSLEAGTNQPQHF.

The rearrangement joins TRBV12-3 or TRBV12-4 to TRBJ2-1; tentative D call: TRBD2 (5 bases). Between the trimmed V and J ends, which lost 6 bases and 2 bases, there was a span of 8 bases. The CDR3 is 13 amino acids. The CDR3 nucleotides are TGTGCCAGCAGGGCGGGCACCTACAATGAGCAGTTCTTC. It encodes CASRAGTYNEQFF.

Concerning this clone: The sample holds other DNA sequences that translate to the same CDR3. The V and J genes are TRBV27 and TRBJ1-2, with TRBD1 matching over 7 bases. The V gene end was trimmed by 0 bases and the J gene end by 4 bases; junction bases not matched to a gene: 2. Germline CDR1 and CDR2: MNHEY and SMNVEV (reference sequence). This CDR3 is 14 amino acids long. The CDR3, as DNA: TGTGCCAGCAGTTTATCAGGGGGCGGCTATGGCTACACCTTC. Translating it yields CASSLSGGGYGYTF.

V is TRBV7-9 and J is TRBJ2-5; possible D gene TRBD1, 6 bases. Germline values: CDR1 SEHNR, CDR2 FQNEAQ (reference sequence). The CDR3 has 14 amino acids. Trimming stripped 5 bases from V and 7 bases from J, with 17 bases between. The CDR3 coding sequence is TGTGCCAGCAGCCAGGGGACCCACGGCACGACCCAGTACTTC. This sequence encodes CASSQGTHGTTQYF.

V and J are TRBV15 and TRBJ1-1, with 9 bases fitting TRBD1. The CDR3 length is 16 residues. The V gene end was trimmed by 4 bases and the J gene end by 4 bases; junction bases not matched to a gene: 10. The germline V gene has CDR1 LNHNV and CDR2 YYDKDF (reference sequence). CDR3 sequence: CATSITGTGLSTEAFF. DNA of the CDR3: TGTGCCACCAGCATAACCGGGACAGGGCTTAGCACTGAAGCTTTCTTT.

The chain uses TRBV10-3 and TRBJ2-7, with D possibly TRBD1 on 6 matching bases. The germline CDR1 and CDR2 sequences are ENHRY and SYGVKD. The CDR3 extends over 12 amino acids. V lost 8 bases and J lost 4, with 12 bases in between. The CDR3 region is CAIGQNLYEQYF. The CDR3 DNA sequence: TGTGCCATCGGACAGAACTTATACGAGCAGTACTTC.

The chain has TRBV5-1 and TRBJ2-3; 16 nucleotides match TRBD2. CDR3 length equals 18 residues. The germline V gene encodes CDR1 SGHRS and CDR2 YFSETQ. The V and J ends lost 4 bases and 0 bases, in that order; junction bases with no gene match: 5. CDR3 sequence: CASSPGLAGGYSTDTQYF. The CDR3 coding sequence is TGCGCCAGCAGCCCGGGACTAGCGGGAGGGTATAGCACAGATACGCAGTATTTT.

J is TRBJ1-2 and V is TRBV12-5, with a tentative D call TRBD1 (6 bases). V lost 6 bases to trimming and J lost 0 bases, with 26 bases between them. CDR3 length equals 19 residues. CDR1 and CDR2 from the germline V gene are LGHNT and FRNRAP. DNA of the CDR3: TGTGCTAGTGGCTCTTACGAAGCGCCGGCAGGGGACGCTAACTATGGCTACACCTTC. Its protein is CASGSYEAPAGDANYGYTF.

The chain joins TRBV19 to TRBJ1-2; possible D gene TRBD1, 6 bases. With 3 bases removed from V and 4 bases from J, the gap between germline ends came to 15 bases. In germline, CDR1 is LNHDA, CDR2 SQIVND (reference sequence). The CDR3 length is 15 residues. The CDR3 region is CASSIWDKEGYGYTF. The CDR3 DNA is TGTGCCAGTAGTATTTGGGACAAAGAGGGCTATGGCTACACCTTC.

The chain uses TRBV19 and TRBJ2-7, with TRBD2 identical over 10 bases. The CDR3 contains 15 residues. Trimming removed 3 bases from V and 6 bases from J; junction bases left unmatched: 8. Germline V gives CDR1 LNHDA, CDR2 SQIVND (reference sequence). The CDR3 DNA follows: TGTGCCAGTAGTATCCCGGGACTAGCGTTCGGCGAGCAGTACTTC. It encodes CASSIPGLAFGEQYF.

The genes are TRBV10-3 and TRBJ2-7, with 9 bases matching TRBD1. This CDR3 has 14 amino acids. Unmatched junction bases numbered 10, after V lost 9 bases and J lost 4 bases. Per germline, CDR1 ENHRY and CDR2 SYGVKD. DNA for the CDR3: TGTGCCATATTCCCAGGGACAGGGTCTTACGAGCAGTACTTC. Its protein is CAIFPGTGSYEQYF.

V is TRBV3-1 (or the pseudogene TRBV3-2) and J is TRBJ1-2, with D perhaps matching TRBD1 (6 bases). Germline V gene data show CDR1 as LGHDT and CDR2 as YNNKEL (reference sequence). The CDR3 extends over 15 amino acids. The V gene lost 3 bases and the J gene lost 0 bases, with 11 bases spanning the gap. CDR3 sequence: CASSHRGGTNYGYTF. CDR3 bases: TGTGCCAGCAGCCATAGGGGGGGAACTAACTATGGCTACACCTTC.

Of note for this clone: A much larger clone differs from this one at a single base, so this may be a read error. The rearrangement joins TRBV5-5 to TRBJ1-1, with a weak D call TRBD1 (6 bases). The CDR3 runs 14 residues. Trimming stripped 2 bases from V and 1 base from J, with 9 bases between. Germline V gives CDR1 SGHKS, CDR2 YYEKEE (reference sequence). The CDR3 coding sequence is TGTGCCAGCAGCTTCGGACAGCAGAACACTGAAGCTTTCTTT. It yields the protein CASSFGQQNTEAFF.

The V call is TRBV24-1, the J call TRBJ2-3; 8 bases line up with TRBD1. CDR3 length: 15 residues. CDR1 and CDR2 from the germline V gene are KGHDR and SFDVKD. The ends lost 3 bases at V and 5 bases at J; junction bases unmatched: 6. CDR3: CATSDIGQGGDTQYF. CDR3 nucleotides: TGTGCCACCAGTGATATAGGACAGGGTGGAGATACGCAGTATTTT.

The rearrangement uses TRBV9 and TRBJ2-1, with 14 bases identical to TRBD2. The CDR3 is 16 amino acids. Germline trimming cut 3 bases from V and 4 bases from J; bases unmatched to any gene: 3. The germline V gene encodes CDR1 SGDLS and CDR2 YYNGEE. Here the CDR3 DNA reads TGTGCCAGCAGCGCAGGACTAGCGGGGGGTTACAATGAGCAGTTCTTC. Amino acids: CASSAGLAGGYNEQFF. Filled out from reference TRBV9 and TRBJ2-1, the complete variable domain reads DSGVTQTPKHLITATGQRVTLRCSPRSGDLSVYWYQQSLDQGLQFLIQYYNGEERAKGNILERFSAQQFPDLHSELNLSSLELGDSALYFCASSAGLAGGYNEQFFGPGTRLTVL.

The chain uses TRBV9 and TRBJ1-2; D remains unclear. The CDR3 consists of 13 residues. V was pared by 5 bases and J by 6 bases, with 14 bases between. Germline V lookup: CDR1 SGDLS, CDR2 YYNGEE. CDR3 coding DNA: TGTGCCAGCAGTAATGCCCAGTTCGATGGCTACACCTTC. Encoded protein: CASSNAQFDGYTF.

V and J are TRBV6-5 and TRBJ1-2; maybe TRBD1 (6 bases). Germline V CDR1 and CDR2: MNHEY, SVGAGI. Trimming stripped 6 bases from V and 3 bases from J, with 11 bases between. This CDR3 region has 13 residues. CDR3: CASREGGYYGYTF. CDR3 nucleotide sequence: TGTGCCAGCAGAGAGGGGGGGTACTATGGCTACACCTTC.

V gene TRBV7-2 combines with J gene TRBJ1-1, with D tentatively TRBD1 (6 bases). The germline V gene encodes CDR1 SGHTA and CDR2 FQGNSA. Trimming cost V 2 bases and J 7 bases, with 14 bases left between them. This CDR3 spans 14 amino acids. CDR3 residues: CASSLSGTLSEAFF. In DNA, the CDR3 is TGTGCCAGCAGCTTATCTGGGACACTTAGTGAAGCTTTCTTT.

This chain joins TRBV23-1 and TRBJ1-5; 10 positions match TRBD1. TRBV23-1 qualifies as an ORF whose function is uncertain. CDR3 size: 18 residues. The trim removed 5 bases at V and 2 bases at J, leaving 12 bases unmatched. The DNA for the CDR3 is TGCGCCAGCAGTTGCCGGGACAGGGGCTACGGCGGCAATCAGCCCCAGCATTTT. Translating it yields CASSCRDRGYGGNQPQHF.

The chain carries TRBV19 and TRBJ2-4; D remains unclear. CDR1 LNHDA and CDR2 SQIVND come from the germline V gene (reference sequence). The CDR3 runs 17 residues. V was trimmed by 3 bases and J by 0 bases, leaving 15 bases between them. The CDR3 DNA sequence: TGTGCCAGTAGTATGATAATGTCGCCAGGAGCCAAAAACATTCAGTACTTC. It yields the protein CASSMIMSPGAKNIQYF.

This clone was recorded a few times. This chain connects TRBV7-2 to TRBJ1-2; 9 positions agree with TRBD1. CDR3 size: 14 residues. Per the germline V gene, CDR1 is SGHTA and CDR2 is FQGNSA. V dropped 4 bases and J dropped 5; count of bases not matched to a gene: 5. This CDR3 is CASSSDRGGYGYTF. The CDR3 DNA follows: TGTGCCAGCAGCTCGGACAGGGGTGGGTATGGCTACACCTTC.

Regarding this clone: Other DNA sequences in this sample translate to the same CDR3. The chain carries TRBV19 and TRBJ1-1; possible D gene TRBD1, 6 bases. CDR1 is LNHDA, CDR2 SQIVND, per germline (reference sequence). This CDR3 spans 12 amino acids. Trimming shortened V by 5 bases and J by 7 bases, and 11 bases separated the two germline ends. CDR3 DNA: TGTGCCAGTAGTCCAGGGGTCGATGAAGCTTTCTTT. This encodes CASSPGVDEAFF.

The chain has TRBV28 and TRBJ2-2; D ambiguous. V lost 7 bases to trimming and J lost 1 base, with 4 bases between them. This CDR3 has 12 amino acids. Germline V gives CDR1 MDHEN, CDR2 SYDVKM. The CDR3 DNA sequence: TGTGCCAGCAAACAGAACACCGGGGAGCTGTTTTTT. It encodes CASKQNTGELFF.

This rearrangement joins TRBV19 to TRBJ1-4; 10 positions match TRBD1. The CDR3 is 14 amino acids. The V segment lost 6 bases and the J segment 3 bases; nucleotides outside the gene matches: 1. CDR1 LNHDA and CDR2 SQIVND come from the germline V gene (reference sequence). This CDR3 reads CASRDRGPNEKLFF. CDR3 nucleotide sequence: TGTGCCAGTAGAGACAGGGGGCCTAATGAAAAACTGTTTTTT.

The V and J genes are TRBV4-1 and TRBJ1-2, with D perhaps TRBD1 (5 bases). The CDR3 totals 11 residues. In germline, CDR1 is MGHRA, CDR2 YSYEKL. V dropped 7 bases and J dropped 7 bases, with 10 bases sitting between them. CDR3 loop: CASKEGSGYTF. CDR3 nucleotide sequence: TGCGCCAGCAAGGAGGGGTCTGGCTACACCTTC.

This clone has just a few counts. V gene TRBV2 combines with J gene TRBJ2-5; the D gene is possibly TRBD2 (5 bases). The CDR3 extends over 15 amino acids. Germline-derived CDR1 and CDR2 are SNHLY and FYNNEI. Trimming removed 3 bases from V and 2 bases from J, with 13 bases in between. CDR3 sequence (DNA): TGTGCCAGCAGTGAGATGGACTCAACGCAAGAGACCCAGTACTTC. Its protein product is CASSEMDSTQETQYF. The whole variable domain, filled in from reference TRBV2 and TRBJ2-5, reads EPEVTQTPSHQVTQMGQEVILRCVPISNHLYFYWYRQILGQKVEFLVSFYNNEISEKSEIFDDQFSVERPDGSNFTLKIRSTKLEDSAMYFCASSEMDSTQETQYFGPGTRLLVL.